The 15 T cell receptor beta chains below were found in one sample sequenced in a study of beta chain features in type 1 diabetes. Findings and limits, study-wide: TCRB CDR3s were moderately but significantly shorter in Type 1 diabetes patients in all four CD4+ subsets.

No cognate antigen is known for these TCRs. The study reverse transcribed the entire isolated RNA, so it sequenced expressed TCRB transcripts. TCRdb's copy holds only in-frame clones and misses some; the assay was immunoSEQ multiplex PCR. The data show some 280,000 clones, approximately 14% seen once. Material for sequencing was naive CD4+ T cells from blood. The receptors here all came from a man aged 25 to 40 with type 1 diabetes.

This clone was counted only a few times. This chain links TRBV19 with TRBJ2-7; 11 nucleotides line up with TRBD2. The CDR3 extends over 17 amino acids. Germline assignment: CDR1 LNHDA and CDR2 SQIVND (reference sequence). V lost 4 bases and J lost 2; bases outside the gene matches: 10. The CDR3 spells CASSTTPTSGGTYEQYF. DNA for the CDR3: TGTGCCAGTAGTACCACGCCTACTAGCGGGGGCACCTACGAGCAGTACTTC.

The chain links TRBV4-1 to TRBJ2-7, with TRBD2 identical over 8 bases. The CDR3 loop spans 19 amino acids. After removal of 1 base from V and 2 bases from J, the junction contained 16 bases not matched to a gene. Germline lookup yields CDR1 MGHRA and CDR2 YSYEKL. This CDR3 reads CASSQGVIRAREETYEQYF. Written as DNA, the CDR3 is TGCGCCAGCAGCCAAGGCGTTATTCGGGCGCGGGAGGAAACCTACGAGCAGTACTTC.

Only a few counts were recorded for this clone. The J gene is TRBJ1-5, the V gene TRBV10-3; 11 nucleotides match TRBD1. Germline V lookup: CDR1 ENHRY, CDR2 SYGVKD. This CDR3 is built from 14 residues. The ends lost 6 bases at V and 5 bases at J; junction bases unmatched: 3. As DNA, the CDR3 is TGTGCCATCAGGCCGGGACAGGGGGATCAGCCCCAGCATTTT. Translation gives CAIRPGQGDQPQHF.

This clone occurred a few times. The V gene is TRBV19, the J gene TRBJ1-1; maybe TRBD1 (6 bases). Germline CDR1 is LNHDA and CDR2 is SQIVND (reference sequence). V dropped 6 bases and J dropped 1 base, with 12 bases sitting between them. The CDR3 is 14 amino acids. The CDR3 here is CASRDSFWNTEAFF. CDR3 DNA: TGTGCCAGTAGGGACAGTTTTTGGAACACTGAAGCTTTCTTT.

CDR3 sequence (DNA): TGTGCCAGCAGCTTGATAGCCAGGGGCTCCTACGAGCAGTACTTC. Encoded protein: CASSLIARGSYEQYF. This chain links TRBV5-6 with TRBJ2-7, with D possibly being TRBD1 (6 bases). The CDR3 covers 15 residues. In germline, CDR1 is SGHDT, CDR2 YYEEEE. V lost 1 base and J lost 0, with 11 bases in between.

J is TRBJ1-2 and V is TRBV28; D possibly corresponds to TRBD1 (5 bases). The CDR3 length is 14 residues. Trimming shortened V by 1 base and J by 3 bases, and 9 bases separated the two germline ends. The germline gives CDR1 MDHEN, CDR2 SYDVKM. The CDR3 DNA reads as TGTGCCAGCAGTTTATCTGACAGCTACTATGGCTACACCTTC. Encoded protein: CASSLSDSYYGYTF.

This clone was observed a handful of times. This sequence joins TRBV5-1 and TRBJ2-2; 9 positions match TRBD2. CDR3 length: 16 residues. Trimming took 4 bases from V and 2 from J; bases not matched to a gene: 6. CDR1 SGHRS and CDR2 YFSETQ come from the germline V gene. CDR3 DNA sequence: TGCGCCAGCAGCCCTACTAGCGGGTTCAACACCGGGGAGCTGTTTTTT. Amino acid sequence: CASSPTSGFNTGELFF.

In its sample, this clone was seen a few times. This chain links TRBV2 with TRBJ2-5; D unresolved. Per the germline V gene, CDR1 is SNHLY and CDR2 is FYNNEI. Trimming left V 6 bases short and J 0 bases short, with 11 bases between. The CDR3 has 14 residues. DNA of the CDR3: TGTGCCAGCAGAGCTACAGTGTACCAAGAGACCCAGTACTTC. Translating gives CASRATVYQETQYF.

This sequence joins TRBV25-1 and TRBJ2-4; 9 bases align to TRBD1. Germline V gene lookup returns CDR1 MGHDK and CDR2 SYGVNS. V shed 6 bases, J shed 4 bases, and the junction held 1 base outside the gene matches. This CDR3 is 13 amino acids long. The CDR3 nucleotides read TGTGCCAGCAGGGGACAGGGAAAAAACATTCAGTACTTC. Its protein product is CASRGQGKNIQYF.

The genes are TRBV28 and TRBJ1-1, with D possibly TRBD1 on 5 matching bases. V gave up 4 bases and J gave up 2 bases, with 11 bases separating them. Germline-derived CDR1 and CDR2 are MDHEN and SYDVKM. This CDR3 spans 14 amino acids. CDR3 sequence reads: CASSSATVNTEAFF. For the CDR3, the DNA is TGTGCCAGCAGTTCCGCGACAGTTAACACTGAAGCTTTCTTT.

This clone has just a few counts. At one end the junction does not follow the germline gene, possibly because of a read error. V gene TRBV6-1 combines with J gene TRBJ2-7; TRBD2 matches 12 bases. The CDR3 consists of 14 residues. Germline CDR1 and CDR2: MNHNS and SASEGT. The CDR3 coding sequence is TGTGCCAGCAGTGGGGGACTAGCGGGTTTCGGGGCGAACTTC. Protein sequence: CASSGGLAGFGANF.

The rearrangement uses TRBV6-1 and TRBJ2-7; the D gene is possibly TRBD2 (6 bases). Per the germline V gene, CDR1 is MNHNS and CDR2 is SASEGT. V was clipped by 6 bases and J by 4 bases, with 19 bases between them. There are 15 residues in the CDR3. The CDR3 DNA follows: TGTGCCAGCAGACTCCAAGAGTTCGGGGGTTACGAGCAGTACTTC. Amino acids: CASRLQEFGGYEQYF.

Only a few counts were recorded for this clone. The chain joins TRBV9 to TRBJ2-7; D perhaps matches TRBD2 (6 bases). Trimming took 3 bases from V and 1 from J, leaving 14 bases between them. Germline V gene data show CDR1 as SGDLS and CDR2 as YYNGEE. CDR3 length: 15 amino acids. The CDR3 protein is CASSASNGLSYEQYF. The CDR3 DNA is TGTGCCAGCAGCGCCTCAAACGGACTATCCTACGAGCAGTACTTC. The whole variable domain, filled in from reference TRBV9 and TRBJ2-7, reads DSGVTQTPKHLITATGQRVTLRCSPRSGDLSVYWYQQSLDQGLQFLIQYYNGEERAKGNILERFSAQQFPDLHSELNLSSLELGDSALYFCASSASNGLSYEQYFGPGTRLTVT.

The chain is built from TRBV7-2 and TRBJ2-7, with D tentatively TRBD1 (5 bases). CDR1 is SGHTA and CDR2 is FQGNSA in the germline V gene. The V end was cut by 5 bases, the J end by 3 bases, with 8 bases between. The CDR3 is made up of 12 amino acids. This chain's CDR3 is CASSDQGYEQYF. Written as DNA, the CDR3 is TGTGCCAGCAGCGATCAGGGCTACGAGCAGTACTTC.

This clone was detected a few times. This chain links TRBV9 with TRBJ1-2; 7 bases match TRBD1. Germline V lookup: CDR1 SGDLS, CDR2 YYNGEE. Trimming at V came to 4 bases and at J to 5 bases, leaving 8 bases not matched to a gene. The CDR3 covers 14 residues. The CDR3 coding sequence is TGTGCCAGCAGCACCCGGACAGGCGCATATGGCTACACCTTC. Its translation is CASSTRTGAYGYTF.